The rows below give T cell receptor beta chains drawn from one sample of a study of cytomegalovirus exposure and HLA in healthy donors. Using immunoSEQ multiplex PCR, the repertoire was profiled, and TCRdb retains in-frame clones only, with some absent. The data contain about 180,000 clones, under 80% of them seen just once; the ten biggest clones take up 13%. Source material: PBMCs. All receptors come from a woman aged 45-65 years in good health and CMV-seropositive. Each CDR3 is given with its conserved first and last residue. The D gene is left open where the match is weak. Expanded clones get a size class; other rows say once, few or many, or leave the size out.

J: TRBJ2-6
D: -
V: TRBV5-6
size: -
DNA: TGTGCCAGCAGCTTGGTTCAGGACACCTTCTCTGGGGCCAACGTCCTGACTTTC
CDR3: CASSLVQDTFSGANVLTF

J: TRBJ2-5
D: -
V: TRBV6-4
size: -
DNA: TGTGCCAGCAGGGGGGGACAGAACCAAGAGACCCAGTACTTC
CDR3: CASRGGQNQETQYF

J: TRBJ1-1
D: TRBD1
V: TRBV13
size: -
DNA: TGTGCCAGCAGCCCCGGGACAGGGGGCACTGAAGCTTTCTTT
CDR3: CASSPGTGGTEAFF

J: TRBJ1-1
D: TRBD1
V: TRBV7-8
size: -
DNA: TGTGCCAGCAGCTTAGAAAGACAGGGAGCTTTCTTT
CDR3: CASSLERQGAFF

J: TRBJ1-5
D: TRBD1
V: TRBV19
size: -
DNA: TGTGCCAGTAGTATAGGGACAGGATATTCCAATCAGCCCCAGCATTTT
CDR3: CASSIGTGYSNQPQHF

J: TRBJ2-5
D: -
V: TRBV11-3
size: -
DNA: TGTGCCAGCAGCTTAGCGAGCCAAGAGACCCAGTACTTC
CDR3: CASSLASQETQYF

J: TRBJ2-5
D: -
V: TRBV7-9
size: -
DNA: TGTTCCAGCAGCGAACAAACCGAGACCCAGTACTTC
CDR3: CSSSEQTETQYF

J: TRBJ1-5
D: -
V: TRBV19
size: few
DNA: TGTGCCAGTAGTATAGGGGGGAGCGGGTTGGGCAATCAGCCCCAGCATTTT
CDR3: CASSIGGSGLGNQPQHF

J: TRBJ1-2
D: -
V: TRBV12-5
size: once
DNA: TGTGCTAGTGGTTACTGGGACATCTATAACTATGGCTACACCTTC
CDR3: CASGYWDIYNYGYTF

J: TRBJ2-7
D: TRBD1
V: TRBV19
size: -
DNA: TGTGCCAGTAGTACAGGGGGCGGCAACGAGCAGTACTTC
CDR3: CASSTGGGNEQYF

J: TRBJ2-7
D: -
V: TRBV11-2
size: few
DNA: TGTGCCAGCAGCTTAGCAGGGACATCCGAGCAGTACTTC
CDR3: CASSLAGTSEQYF

J: TRBJ1-6
D: -
V: TRBV6-5
size: -
DNA: TGTGCCAGCACTACTACCAATAATTCACCCCTCCACTTT
CDR3: CASTTTNNSPLHF

J: TRBJ2-7
D: TRBD1
V: TRBV7-2
size: -
DNA: TGTGCCAGCAGTTTTCGGACAGGGCGGGAGCAGTACTTC
CDR3: CASSFRTGREQYF

J: TRBJ2-3
D: -
V: TRBV19
size: -
DNA: TGTGCCAGTAGTATCGCAGGGCTGAGCACAGATACGCAGTATTTT
CDR3: CASSIAGLSTDTQYF

J: TRBJ2-2
D: -
V: TRBV9
size: -
DNA: TGTGCCAGCAACAAACACCAGGGTCGCACCGGGGAGCTGTTTTTT
CDR3: CASNKHQGRTGELFF

J: TRBJ2-3
D: -
V: TRBV7-3
size: few
DNA: TGTGCCAGCAGCTTCTCAAGGGGGGATACGCAGTATTTT
CDR3: CASSFSRGDTQYF

J: TRBJ1-2
D: TRBD1
V: TRBV27
size: -
DNA: TGTGCCAGCAGTCCGGGACAGGGGGCGATCCACTATGGCTACACCTTC
CDR3: CASSPGQGAIHYGYTF

J: TRBJ1-1
D: -
V: TRBV9
size: -
DNA: TGTGCCAGCAGCGCCTCCGGGGGGAACACTGAAGCTTTCTTT
CDR3: CASSASGGNTEAFF

J: TRBJ2-3
D: -
V: TRBV7-9
size: -
DNA: TGTGCCAGCAGCCGGAACCTAAGGGGGATGGGAACAGATACGCAGTATTTT
CDR3: CASSRNLRGMGTDTQYF

J: TRBJ1-2
D: TRBD1
V: TRBV6-5
size: -
DNA: TGTGCCAGCAGACGGACAGGGGGCTATGGCTACACCTTC
CDR3: CASRRTGGYGYTF

J: TRBJ1-5
D: -
V: TRBV11-3
size: -
DNA: TGTGCCAGCAGCTTAGATATACGGAGTGACAATCAGCCCCAGCATTTT
CDR3: CASSLDIRSDNQPQHF

J: TRBJ1-1
D: TRBD1
V: TRBV5-4
size: -
DNA: TGTGCCAGCAGCTTGGGACCGACAGGGAAGAACACTGAAGCTTTCTTT
CDR3: CASSLGPTGKNTEAFF

J: TRBJ1-3
D: -
V: TRBV9
size: few
DNA: TGTGCCAGCAGCCCGCTGGGGGCCGGAAACACCATATATTTT
CDR3: CASSPLGAGNTIYF

J: TRBJ1-1
D: -
V: TRBV19
size: -
DNA: TGTGCCAGTAGTATAATTAAGAACACTGAAGCTTTCTTT
CDR3: CASSIIKNTEAFF

J: TRBJ1-3
D: -
V: TRBV10-3
size: -
DNA: TGTGCCATCAGTGATACAGGGAAAACTGGAAACACCATATATTTT
CDR3: CAISDTGKTGNTIYF

J: TRBJ2-2
D: -
V: TRBV11-3
size: -
DNA: TGTGCCAGCAGCTCCTTTACCGGGGAGCTGTTTTTT
CDR3: CASSSFTGELFF

J: TRBJ2-2
D: -
V: TRBV6-5
size: -
DNA: TGTGCCAGCAGTTCCATGGGGGGTCAGAACACCGGGGAGCTGTTTTTT
CDR3: CASSSMGGQNTGELFF

J: TRBJ1-5
D: TRBD1
V: TRBV19
size: -
DNA: TGTGCCAGTAGTATCAGCCGGAGTCGTACAGGGGGCGCATGGGGTCAGCCCCAGCATTTT
CDR3: CASSISRSRTGGAWGQPQHF

J: TRBJ2-3
D: TRBD1
V: TRBV5-8
size: few
DNA: TGTGCCAGCAGCCCGGGACAGGGGGCAACAGATACGCAGTATTTT
CDR3: CASSPGQGATDTQYF

J: TRBJ1-1
D: TRBD1
V: TRBV28
size: -
DNA: TGTGCCAGCAGTTTATGGGGACAGGGCAGTACTGAAGCTTTCTTT
CDR3: CASSLWGQGSTEAFF

J: TRBJ1-2
D: -
V: TRBV15
size: few
DNA: TGTGCCACCAGCAGATCCGCGGGGTTCGACTATGGCTACACCTTC
CDR3: CATSRSAGFDYGYTF

J: TRBJ2-7
D: -
V: TRBV15
size: -
DNA: TGTGCCACCAGCAGAGATCAGCTAGCGACAACCTACGAGCAGTACTTC
CDR3: CATSRDQLATTYEQYF

J: TRBJ1-1
D: -
V: TRBV12-5
size: -
DNA: TGTGCTAGTGGTTTGGAACAGGGAACTGAAGCTTTCTTT
CDR3: CASGLEQGTEAFF

J: TRBJ2-1
D: -
V: TRBV7-9
size: once
DNA: TGTGCCAGCAGTCCCTCGCGGGATAGCTCCTACAATGAGCAGTTCTTC
CDR3: CASSPSRDSSYNEQFF

J: TRBJ2-7
D: TRBD2
V: TRBV5-1
size: -
DNA: TGCGCCAGCAGCCCCGAGGTGGGGGGGGTATACGAGCAGTACTTC
CDR3: CASSPEVGGVYEQYF

J: TRBJ1-3
D: -
V: TRBV6-6
size: -
DNA: TGTGCCAGCAGTTACCCTATGTCTGGAAACACCATATATTTT
CDR3: CASSYPMSGNTIYF

J: TRBJ1-3
D: -
V: TRBV18
size: -
DNA: TGTGCCAGCTCCGGCGGAACCATATATTTT
CDR3: CASSGGTIYF

J: TRBJ2-1
D: TRBD2
V: TRBV30
size: -
DNA: TGTGCCCAGACTGGACTAGCGGGGGGCATTAATGAGCAGTTCTTC
CDR3: CAQTGLAGGINEQFF

J: TRBJ2-3
D: TRBD2
V: TRBV9
size: -
DNA: TGTGCCAGCAGCGTAGTGATAGCGGGGGGCACAGATACGCAGTATTTT
CDR3: CASSVVIAGGTDTQYF

J: TRBJ2-5
D: -
V: TRBV7-6
size: -
DNA: TGTGCCAGCAGCTTAGATCCAGGGTCAGAGACCCAGTACTTC
CDR3: CASSLDPGSETQYF

J: TRBJ2-1
D: -
V: TRBV20-1
size: -
DNA: TGCAGTGCTGGGCTTGCGGAGCAGTTCTTC
CDR3: CSAGLAEQFF